This T cell receptor beta chain originates from a study of OX40 agonist ivuxolimab in advanced cancers. Whole-study context: Ivuxolimab doses were 0.01, 0.1, 0.3, 1.5, 3 or 10 mg/kg every 2 weeks.

TCRdb's table, derived via immunoSEQ multiplex PCR, lists solely in-frame clones and lacks some. The data contain approximately 87,000 clones, over 75% of them seen just once; the ten biggest clones take up over 4%. Systemic immunosuppression or a history of autoimmune disease excluded patients. This CDR3 comprises 14 residues. Germline loops: CDR1 SGHAT, CDR2 FQNNGV. Trimming took off 5 bases at V and 5 bases at J, with 15 bases between the two ends. The rearrangement uses TRBV11-2 and TRBJ2-5; D unresolved. The material sequenced was CD4+ or CD8+ T cells sorted from blood, taken in a trial of the OX40 agonist ivuxolimab. The sequence came from an adult with an advanced solid tumor such as melanoma, head and neck, liver or kidney cancer. CDR3 nucleotides: TGTGCCAGCAGCCCCTACCCGAGGCCGGAGACCCAGTACTTC. It specifies CASSPYPRPETQYF.